The next 25 T cell receptor beta chains were all read from a single sample in a study of neurological immune-mediated disorders (dated by TCRdb to the late 2010s). The method behind the library was 5' RACE. Sequencing was carried out with an Illumina HiSeq 2500. TCRdb trimmed the raw reads at Q25, called clones with MiXCR and kept productive beta chains. CDR3 protein sequences are deduplicated, and each keeps its most common genes and DNA. Within this sample are some 27,000 distinct CDR3 sequences, with around 25% of them counted one time only. The ten largest make up 30% of the sample. Sequencing was done on a sample of CD4+ T cells from blood. These receptors were taken from a man over 45 with HTLV-1-associated myelopathy (HAM/TSP).

The chain is built from TRBV14 and TRBJ2-2; tentative D call: TRBD1 (5 bases). This CDR3 is 14 amino acids long. V was cut by 8 bases and J by 4 bases, with 14 bases left in between. The germline V gene encodes CDR1 SGHDN and CDR2 FVKESK. CDR3 bases: TGTGCCAGCCAAGGATCCAGGGTCACCGGGGAGCTGTTTTTT. It codes for CASQGSRVTGELFF.

A single count supports this clonotype. The V gene is TRBV7-2, the J gene TRBJ1-2; 7 nucleotides agree with TRBD1. The V gene end was trimmed by 6 bases and the J gene end by 5 bases; junction bases not matched to a gene: 6. CDR1 and CDR2 (germline): SGHTA, FQGNSA. This CDR3 is built from 13 residues. Here the CDR3 reads CASSPGTDYGYTF. The CDR3 coding sequence is TGTGCCAGCAGTCCTGGGACAGATTATGGCTACACCTTC.

This clonotype has at least ten counts. The chain has TRBV18 and TRBJ2-3; tentatively, D is TRBD1 (5 bases). The germline CDR1 and CDR2 sequences are KGHSH and LQKENI. CDR3 length: 14 residues. V lost 3 bases, J lost 3 bases, and 10 bases lay in between. The CDR3 region has the DNA TGTGCCAGCTCACCCTCTAAGGGGACAGATACGCAGTATTTT. Amino acids: CASSPSKGTDTQYF.

This clonotype occurred many times. The chain joins TRBV10-3 to TRBJ2-3; D perhaps matches TRBD2 (6 bases). Germline V CDR1 and CDR2: ENHRY, SYGVKD. Trimming stripped 0 bases from V and 2 bases from J, with 9 bases between. The CDR3 is 15 residues long. CDR3 in DNA: TGTGCCATCAGTGAGTCGGGAGGATCCACAGATACGCAGTATTTT. This gives the protein CAISESGGSTDTQYF.

Many counts were recorded for this clonotype. The rearrangement uses TRBV20-1 and TRBJ2-3; 7 bases are shared with TRBD1. This CDR3 has 15 amino acids. In germline, CDR1 is DFQATT, CDR2 SNEGSKA (reference sequence). V gave up 2 bases and J gave up 1 base; unmatched junction bases: 6. CDR3 region: CSARPGGEGTDTQYF. In DNA, the CDR3 is TGCAGTGCTAGACCAGGGGGAGAAGGCACAGATACGCAGTATTTT.

This clonotype was recorded a few times. This chain joins TRBV6-5 and TRBJ2-7, with D possibly TRBD1 on 6 matching bases. The CDR3 runs 14 residues. From germline, CDR1 is MNHEY and CDR2 SVGAGI. The V end was cut by 5 bases, the J end by 3 bases, with 14 bases between. CDR3 bases: TGTGCCAGCAGTAAACGCAGGGACATCTACGAGCAGTACTTC. Translation gives CASSKRRDIYEQYF.

This clonotype was seen ten or more times. The V and J genes are TRBV6-1 and TRBJ1-5; possible D gene TRBD1, 6 bases. Per germline, CDR1 MNHNS and CDR2 SASEGT. The CDR3 extends over 15 amino acids. V was pared by 7 bases and J by 6 bases, with 19 bases between. CDR3 in amino acids: CASNVESRTVQPQHF. The CDR3 bases are TGTGCCAGCAACGTGGAATCGAGGACAGTTCAGCCCCAGCATTTT.

This clonotype was seen at least ten times. This chain joins TRBV3-1 and TRBJ1-2; TRBD1 agrees at 9 bases. The V and J ends lost 4 bases and 6 bases, in that order; junction bases with no gene match: 12. Germline V gene sequence: CDR1 LGHDT, CDR2 YNNKEL (reference sequence). The length of the CDR3 is 16 residues. CDR3 sequence (DNA): TGTGCCAGCAGCCCCATTTCTAGACAGGGGGGCAATGGCTACACCTTC. Residues: CASSPISRQGGNGYTF.

This clonotype was counted only a few times. This chain joins TRBV5-1 and TRBJ2-3; TRBD1 is a possible D gene (6 bases). V gave up 1 base and J gave up 2 bases, with 14 bases separating them. Germline V gives CDR1 SGHRS, CDR2 YFSETQ. This CDR3 has 16 amino acids. The CDR3 loop is CASSLPTRGTTDTQYF. The CDR3 DNA reads TGCGCCAGCAGCTTGCCAACGAGGGGGACCACAGATACGCAGTATTTT.

This clonotype was seen at least ten times. The chain is built from TRBV14 and TRBJ1-2; TRBD1 matches at 9 bases. Germline loops: CDR1 SGHDN, CDR2 FVKESK. The CDR3 has 13 amino acids. Trimming took 5 bases from V and 8 from J; bases not matched to a gene: 6. CDR3 in amino acids: CASSVQGAAGYTF. Here the CDR3 DNA reads TGTGCCAGCAGCGTACAGGGGGCCGCGGGCTACACCTTC.

A note on this clonotype: Its ends do not fully match the called genes, so a read error is possible. J is TRBJ1-1 and V is TRBV5-1; D remains ambiguous. CDR3 length: 16 residues. CDR1 SGHRS and CDR2 YFSETQ come from the germline V gene. The CDR3 bases are TGCACCAGCAGCTTCGATTGGATCGACTTGAACACTGAAGCTTTCTTT. It specifies CTSSFDWIDLNTEAFF.

This clonotype appeared many times. V is TRBV20-1 and J is TRBJ1-5; possible D gene TRBD1, 5 bases. This CDR3 region has 13 residues. Germline CDR1 and CDR2: DFQATT and SNEGSKA (reference sequence). The V gene lost 5 bases and the J gene lost 2 bases, with 10 bases spanning the gap. CDR3 DNA sequence: TGCAGTGCTCTTCCGGGGGGCAATCAGCCCCAGCATTTT. This gives the protein CSALPGGNQPQHF.

This clonotype appeared many times. The chain is built from TRBV4-2 and TRBJ2-7; D ambiguous. V was cut by 3 bases and J by 3 bases, with 9 bases left in between. CDR1 and CDR2 (germline): LGHNA, YNFKEQ. The CDR3 totals 13 residues. CDR3 nucleotides: TGTGCCAGCAGCCACACCATCAGCTACGAGCAGTACTTC. This translates into CASSHTISYEQYF.

This clonotype showed up many times. The V call is TRBV9, the J call TRBJ2-2; TRBD2 might be the D (6 bases). Germline lookup yields CDR1 SGDLS and CDR2 YYNGEE. Trimming removed 0 bases at V and 0 bases at J, with 9 bases between. This CDR3 is built from 16 residues. The CDR3 sequence is CASSVGVAANTGELFF. Written as DNA, the CDR3 is TGTGCCAGCAGCGTAGGGGTAGCGGCGAACACCGGGGAGCTGTTTTTT.

J is TRBJ1-4 and V is TRBV5-1; D gene unclear. CDR1 is SGHRS, CDR2 YFSETQ, per germline. V dropped 3 bases and J dropped 8 bases, with 14 bases sitting between them. The CDR3 length is 14 residues. The CDR3 nucleotides are TGCGCCAGCAGCTGGAATCTGGGCGGCGAAAAACTGTTTTTT. This translates into CASSWNLGGEKLFF.

This clonotype was seen ten or more times. The chain has TRBV20-1 and TRBJ2-4, with D perhaps given as TRBD1 or TRBD2 (5 bases each). Germline-derived CDR1 and CDR2 are DFQATT and SNEGSKA (reference sequence). There are 15 residues in the CDR3. Trimming pared 6 bases from V and 0 bases from J, leaving 15 bases between. Here the CDR3 reads CSAAGTYLAKNIQYF. CDR3 DNA: TGCAGTGCCGCCGGGACGTACTTAGCCAAAAACATTCAGTACTTC.

This clonotype was observed at least ten times. The chain combines TRBV5-1 with TRBJ2-7, with D uncertain. Germline values: CDR1 SGHRS, CDR2 YFSETQ. The ends were cut back, 3 bases at V and 3 bases at J, with 7 bases in the middle. CDR3 length: 12 amino acids. DNA of the CDR3: TGCGCCAGCAGCTCGACCCTCTACGAGCAGTACTTC. Translated: CASSSTLYEQYF.

This clonotype was observed many times. The chain links TRBV4-1 to TRBJ1-2; D gene unclear. The length of the CDR3 is 15 residues. Per the germline V gene, CDR1 is MGHRA and CDR2 is YSYEKL. The V end lost 0 bases, the J end lost 7 bases, and 15 bases lay between the germline ends. The CDR3 here is CASSQEWAGSGGYTF. CDR3 DNA sequence: TGCGCCAGCAGCCAAGAATGGGCCGGATCTGGTGGCTACACCTTC.

Of note for this clonotype: Being one base from a much bigger clone, this may be a read error. CDR3 sequence (DNA): TGTGCCAGCAGCTCAGGAGATACGCAGCATTTT. It is translated as CASSSGDTQHF. The chain employs TRBV7-9 and TRBJ2-3; no clear D. The better agreement between TRBJ1-5 and the DNA end casts doubt on the J call. The CDR3 extends over 11 amino acids. The germline CDR1 and CDR2 sequences are SEHNR and FQNEAQ (reference sequence).

Ten or more counts support this clonotype. This chain joins TRBV10-3 and TRBJ1-1; no clear D. Germline loops: CDR1 ENHRY, CDR2 SYGVKD. The CDR3 has 12 amino acids. V shed 1 base and J shed 10 bases, with 10 bases lying between them. The CDR3 reads CAISEYSEGAFF. In nucleotides, the CDR3 is TGTGCCATCAGTGAGTATTCCGAGGGAGCTTTCTTT.

The gene calls are TRBV7-7 and TRBJ2-2, with unresolved D. V was shortened by 5 bases and J by 7 bases, with 5 bases between the two germline ends. Germline CDR1 and CDR2: SSHAT and FNYEAQ (reference sequence). The CDR3 loop spans 11 amino acids. CDR3 DNA: TGTGCCAGCAGCGTGGGCGGGGAGCTGTTTTTT. It is translated as CASSVGGELFF.

In its sample, this clonotype is medium-sized. The J gene is TRBJ2-1, the V gene TRBV7-8; D is perhaps TRBD1 (6 bases). V was cut by 5 bases and J by 5 bases, with 13 bases left in between. The CDR3 is 14 residues long. Germline lookup yields CDR1 SGHVS and CDR2 FQNEAQ. The CDR3 DNA reads as TGTGCCAGCAGCCCTCCTCAGGGGCACAATGAGCAGTTCTTC. Protein sequence: CASSPPQGHNEQFF. The variable domain in full, with the rest retrieved from reference TRBV7-8 and TRBJ2-1, is GAGVSQSPRYKVAKRGQDVALRCDPISGHVSLFWYQQALGQGPEFLTYFQNEAQLDKSGLPSDRFFAERPEGSVSTLKIQRTQQEDSAVYLCASSPPQGHNEQFFGPGTRLTVL.

This clonotype showed up many times. The chain is built from TRBV7-9 and TRBJ1-2, with 11 bases matching TRBD1. Trimming took 3 bases from V and 7 from J; bases not matched to a gene: 10. Germline CDR1 reads SEHNR; CDR2 reads FQNEAQ (reference sequence). This CDR3 contains 16 residues. CDR3 sequence: CASSLHTGQGVRGYTF. The CDR3 DNA reads TGTGCCAGCAGCTTGCATACGGGACAGGGGGTTCGTGGCTACACCTTC.

A note on this clonotype: A much larger clone lies one base from this, so it may be a read error. The rearrangement joins TRBV3-1 to TRBJ2-7, with D possibly matching TRBD2 (5 bases). Germline lookup yields CDR1 LGHDT and CDR2 YNNKEL (reference sequence). Trimming took 1 base from V and 6 from J, leaving 13 bases between them. This CDR3 is built from 14 residues. DNA of the CDR3: TGTGCCAGCAGCCAAGGACGGCGGGCGTCCGAGCAGTACTTC. Amino acid sequence: CASSQGRRASEQYF.

This clonotype was counted at least ten times. The chain carries TRBV10-3 and TRBJ2-7; 7 bases are shared with TRBD1. Germline V gene data show CDR1 as ENHRY and CDR2 as SYGVKD. CDR3 length equals 13 residues. V was pared by 5 bases and J by 1 base, with 2 bases of the junction left unmatched. The CDR3 protein is CAISWDRSYEQYF. As DNA, the CDR3 is TGTGCCATCAGTTGGGACAGATCCTACGAGCAGTACTTC.